A single sample gave rise to the 18 T cell receptor beta chains below, sequenced in a study of blood T cell repertoires in COVID-19. Data came from immunoSEQ multiplex PCR; TCRdb stores just in-frame clones and leaves some out. The sample has tens of thousands of clones, 75% to 95% seen once; the top ten hold roughly 2%. The sample comprised peripheral blood. Receptor source: a woman aged 45-59 years in a cohort sampled during active COVID-19.

The genes are TRBV10-3 and TRBJ1-1; D is undetermined. This CDR3 has 12 amino acids. Trimming removed 3 bases at V and 1 base at J, with 3 bases between. Germline CDR1 reads ENHRY; CDR2 reads SYGVKD. The CDR3 DNA reads as TGTGCCATCAGTGAAGCGAACACTGAAGCTTTCTTT. Encoded protein: CAISEANTEAFF.

This clone was observed a single time. V and J are TRBV5-1 and TRBJ1-2, with D uncertain. The CDR3 sequence is 11 residues long. Deletions cut 3 bases from V and 2 bases from J, with 2 bases between. CDR1 is SGHRS and CDR2 is YFSETQ in the germline V gene. The CDR3 region has the DNA TGCGCCAGCAGCTCGAACTATGGCTACACCTTC. Protein: CASSSNYGYTF.

This clone was seen only once. V usage is TRBV2 and J usage is TRBJ1-2; 12 bases line up with TRBD1. V was pared by 6 bases and J by 4 bases, with 3 bases of the junction left unmatched. The CDR3 runs 14 residues. Germline values: CDR1 SNHLY, CDR2 FYNNEI. Here the CDR3 reads CASRGQGAAYGYTF. The CDR3 DNA sequence: TGTGCCAGCAGGGGACAGGGGGCGGCCTATGGCTACACCTTC.

The chain couples TRBV27 to TRBJ1-5; D not certain. Germline CDR1 and CDR2: MNHEY and SMNVEV (reference sequence). The CDR3 totals 13 residues. Trimming cost V 0 bases and J 7 bases, with 7 bases left between them. The CDR3 region has the DNA TGTGCCAGCAGTTTATCGAGGTCCCAGCCCCAGCATTTT. It is translated as CASSLSRSQPQHF.

The rearrangement uses TRBV10-1 and TRBJ2-3, with TRBD1 identical over 12 bases. Trimming at V came to 6 bases and at J to 4 bases, leaving 5 bases not matched to a gene. This CDR3 has 15 amino acids. CDR1 WNHNN and CDR2 SYGVQD come from the germline V gene (reference sequence). The CDR3 region has the DNA TGCGCCAGCAGACGGGACAGGGGGCTCGCAGATACGCAGTATTTT. Amino acids: CASRRDRGLADTQYF.

The chain carries TRBV30 and TRBJ1-3; D is possibly TRBD1 (6 bases). Germline V gives CDR1 GTSNPN, CDR2 SVGIG (reference sequence). Trimming left V 5 bases short and J 0 bases short, with 14 bases between. The CDR3 runs 15 residues. The CDR3 nucleotides are TGTGCCTGGGACTCCGGGACAAGCTCTGGAAACACCATATATTTT. Translated, it gives CAWDSGTSSGNTIYF. The complete variable domain, with remaining parts taken from reference TRBV30 and TRBJ1-3, reads SQTIHQWPATLVQPVGSPLSLECTVEGTSNPNLYWYRQAAGRGLQLLFYSVGIGQISSEVPQNLSASRPQDRQFILSSKKLLLSDSGFYLCAWDSGTSSGNTIYFGEGSWLTVV.

This clone was detected ten times or more. The rearrangement links TRBV7-3 to TRBJ1-5, with D possibly TRBD1 on 5 matching bases. CDR1 and CDR2 (germline): SGHTA, FQGTGA. V gave up 4 bases and J gave up 0 bases, with 19 bases separating them. This CDR3 has 18 amino acids. The CDR3 protein is CASSSKGRGLNSNQPQHF. For the CDR3, the DNA is TGTGCCAGCAGCTCAAAGGGGAGGGGCTTAAATAGCAATCAGCCCCAGCATTTT.

The CDR3 reads CASSPSGTSGRNQYF. CDR3 nucleotide sequence: TGTGCCAGCAGCCCTAGCGGGACATCTGGACGCAACCAGTACTTC. This rearrangement joins TRBV7-9 to TRBJ2-5, with TRBD2 matching 9 bases. Germline CDR1 SEHNR, CDR2 FQNEAQ (reference sequence). V trimming: 5 bases; J trimming: 10 bases; junction bases outside the gene matches: 14. CDR3 length: 15 residues.

The gene calls are TRBV27 and TRBJ2-7; D remains ambiguous. Trimming cost V 4 bases and J 2 bases, with 15 bases left between them. The V gene's germline CDR1 is MNHEY and CDR2 SMNVEV (reference sequence). The CDR3 has 15 residues. The DNA for the CDR3 is TGTGCCAGCAGTTCTCGACCAGGAATGGCCTACGAGCAGTACTTC. It specifies CASSSRPGMAYEQYF.

This chain uses TRBV4-1 with TRBJ1-2; 8 nucleotides match TRBD1. The CDR3 has 21 amino acids. From germline, CDR1 is MGHRA and CDR2 YSYEKL. V was clipped by 2 bases and J by 2 bases; unmatched bases: 22. CDR3 loop: CASSQKGVRGTGLTRNYGYTF. The CDR3 DNA sequence: TGCGCCAGCAGCCAAAAAGGGGTACGCGGGACAGGCTTGACCCGGAACTATGGCTACACCTTC.

The chain carries TRBV18 and TRBJ2-7, with D perhaps TRBD1 (6 bases). In germline, CDR1 is KGHSH, CDR2 LQKENI. The CDR3 length is 15 residues. The germline V and J ends were trimmed by 4 bases and 0 bases, with 13 bases remaining between them. The chain's CDR3 is CASSRETGNSYEQYF. CDR3 nucleotide sequence: TGTGCCAGCTCACGGGAAACAGGGAACTCCTACGAGCAGTACTTC.

This chain connects TRBV28 to TRBJ2-7; 10 bases fit TRBD1. Germline CDR1 and CDR2: MDHEN and SYDVKM. The J segment lost 3 bases and the V segment lost 2 bases, leaving 13 bases of the junction unmatched. CDR3 length: 18 amino acids. CDR3: CASSLIILGTGANYEQYF. The CDR3 DNA sequence: TGTGCCAGCAGTTTAATTATTTTAGGGACAGGGGCCAACTACGAGCAGTACTTC.

The V gene is TRBV5-6, the J gene TRBJ2-3; 13 nucleotides agree with TRBD2. This CDR3 comprises 18 residues. V shed 3 bases, J shed 1 base, and the junction held 8 bases outside the gene matches. CDR1 and CDR2 from the germline V gene are SGHDT and YYEEEE. The CDR3 DNA sequence: TGTGCCAGCAGCTCCCGGACTAGCGGGAGTACTGGCACAGATACGCAGTATTTT. Translation gives CASSSRTSGSTGTDTQYF. The complete variable domain, with remaining parts taken from reference TRBV5-6 and TRBJ2-3, reads DAGVTQSPTHLIKTRGQQVTLRCSPKSGHDTVSWYQQALGQGPQFIFQYYEEEERQRGNFPDRFSGHQFPNYSSELNVNALLLGDSALYLCASSSRTSGSTGTDTQYFGPGTRLTVL.

Here the CDR3 reads CASSEGGGKTQYF. CDR3 bases: TGTGCCAGCAGTGAAGGGGGAGGGAAGACCCAGTACTTC. This chain connects TRBV9 to TRBJ2-5; a weak D match, TRBD2 (7 bases). The CDR3 runs 13 residues. With 5 bases removed from V and 6 bases from J, the gap between germline ends came to 14 bases. Germline V gene sequence: CDR1 SGDLS, CDR2 YYNGEE. The complete variable domain, with remaining parts taken from reference TRBV9 and TRBJ2-5, reads DSGVTQTPKHLITATGQRVTLRCSPRSGDLSVYWYQQSLDQGLQFLIQYYNGEERAKGNILERFSAQQFPDLHSELNLSSLELGDSALYFCASSEGGGKTQYFGPGTRLLVL.

This clone was detected only once. The V gene is TRBV5-1, the J gene TRBJ2-7; TRBD1 matches at 7 bases. The V and J ends lost 1 base and 2 bases, in that order; junction bases with no gene match: 3. Looked up from germline, CDR1 is SGHRS and CDR2 is YFSETQ. The CDR3 is 14 residues long. The CDR3 DNA reads TGCGCCAGCAGCTTGACTCAGGGGGCCTACGAGCAGTACTTC. It is translated as CASSLTQGAYEQYF.

J is TRBJ2-2 and V is TRBV18; TRBD2 agrees at 11 bases. This CDR3 has 20 residues. With 3 bases clipped from V and 7 bases from J, the junction kept 19 bases outside the gene matches. CDR1 and CDR2 from the germline V gene are KGHSH and LQKENI. CDR3 bases: TGTGCCAGCTCACCGGGCGTGTTTGGCCTAGCGGGAGGCCAAGGCGGGGAGCTGTTTTTT. Its translation is CASSPGVFGLAGGQGGELFF.

The chain is built from TRBV6-5 and TRBJ1-6; no clear D gene. V was clipped by 10 bases and J by 5 bases, with 12 bases between them. Germline V gene lookup returns CDR1 MNHEY and CDR2 SVGAGI. This CDR3 is 13 amino acids long. The CDR3 DNA reads as TGTGCCACCACTACACAAAATAATTCACCCCTCCACTTT. It specifies CATTTQNNSPLHF.

The chain uses TRBV30 and TRBJ1-5, with a weak D call TRBD1 (5 bases). From germline, CDR1 is GTSNPN and CDR2 SVGIG (reference sequence). The CDR3 is 13 amino acids. Trimming removed 3 bases from V and 6 bases from J, with 12 bases in between. CDR3 bases: TGTGCCTGGAGGGGAGGGGTGGGTCAGCCCCAGCATTTT. Its protein is CAWRGGVGQPQHF.